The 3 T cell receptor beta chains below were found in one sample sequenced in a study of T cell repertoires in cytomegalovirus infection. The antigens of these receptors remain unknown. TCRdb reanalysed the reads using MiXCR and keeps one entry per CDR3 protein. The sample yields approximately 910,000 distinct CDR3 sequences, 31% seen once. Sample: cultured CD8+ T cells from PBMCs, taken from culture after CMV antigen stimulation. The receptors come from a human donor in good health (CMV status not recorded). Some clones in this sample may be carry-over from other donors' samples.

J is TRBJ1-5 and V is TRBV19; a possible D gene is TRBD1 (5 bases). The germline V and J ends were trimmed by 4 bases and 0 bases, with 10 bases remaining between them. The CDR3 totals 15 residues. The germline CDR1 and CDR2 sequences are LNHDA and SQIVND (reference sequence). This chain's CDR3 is CASSTRGFSNQPQHF. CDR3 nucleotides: TGTGCCAGTAGTACGAGGGGATTTAGCAATCAGCCCCAGCATTTT.

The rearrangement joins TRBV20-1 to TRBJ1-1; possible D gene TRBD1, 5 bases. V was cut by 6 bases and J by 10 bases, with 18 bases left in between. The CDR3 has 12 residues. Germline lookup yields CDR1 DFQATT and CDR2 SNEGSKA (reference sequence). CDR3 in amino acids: CSALQEGMLAFF. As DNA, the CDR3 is TGCAGTGCCCTACAAGAGGGGATGCTAGCTTTCTTT.

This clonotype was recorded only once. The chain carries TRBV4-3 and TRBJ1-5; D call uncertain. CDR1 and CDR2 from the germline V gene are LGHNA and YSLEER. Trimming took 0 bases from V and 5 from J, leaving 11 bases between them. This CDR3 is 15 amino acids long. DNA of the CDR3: TGCGCCAGCAGCCAAGACTGGCTGGGCTATCAGCCCCAGCATTTT. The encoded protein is CASSQDWLGYQPQHF.